This T cell receptor (beta chain) was sequenced in a study of tumor-infiltrating lymphocytes in primary liver carcinoma. Germline-derived CDR1 and CDR2 are LGHNA and YSLEER. This CDR3 has 18 residues. Notes on the study in general: Roughly 7.5-25% of top clones, and no more, occurred in all five tumor regions.

Extraction of RNA together with DNA used roughly 20-32 mg of unsorted bulk tissue. Turning to this clonotype: Antigen unknown. A read error may produce the germline difference seen at one junction end.

A primer in the constant region served to generate TCR beta cDNA from 500 to 600 ng of total RNA. Slightly modified ARM-PCR with three nested multiplex PCR rounds yielded TCR beta libraries. A C-beta reverse primer was combined with TRBV1-TRBV30 forward primers in the first two PCR rounds, and each round had around 10 cycles. TCRdb independently ran MiXCR on the multiplex PCR reads; one entry per CDR3 protein. The sample consists of roughly 20,000 distinct CDR3 sequences, roughly three quarters of them appearing once. The sequencing sample was made of liver tumor tissue from sampling region 4. Subset: tumor region T4, right-lateral pole. V is TRBV4-3 and J is TRBJ2-7, with D perhaps matching TRBD1 or TRBD2 (5 bases each). This receptor was identified in a woman aged 25-40 years with primary liver carcinoma and hepatitis B virus infection. CDR3: CASSQAVTGRHISYEQYF. CDR3 nucleotide sequence: TGCGCCAGTAGCCAAGCTGTGACGGGGCGTCACATTAGCTACGAGCAATACTTC.